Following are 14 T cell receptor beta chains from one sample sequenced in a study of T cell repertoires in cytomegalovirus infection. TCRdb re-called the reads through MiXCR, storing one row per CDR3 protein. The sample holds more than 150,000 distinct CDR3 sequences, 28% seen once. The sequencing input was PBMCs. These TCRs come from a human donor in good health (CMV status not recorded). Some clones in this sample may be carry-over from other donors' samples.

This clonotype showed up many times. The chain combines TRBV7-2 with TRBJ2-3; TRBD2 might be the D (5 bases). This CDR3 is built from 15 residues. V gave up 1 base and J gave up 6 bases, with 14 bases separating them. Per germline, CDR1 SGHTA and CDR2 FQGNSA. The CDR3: CASSLGGIAGDTQYF. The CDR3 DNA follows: TGTGCCAGCAGCTTAGGAGGGATTGCCGGGGATACGCAGTATTTT.

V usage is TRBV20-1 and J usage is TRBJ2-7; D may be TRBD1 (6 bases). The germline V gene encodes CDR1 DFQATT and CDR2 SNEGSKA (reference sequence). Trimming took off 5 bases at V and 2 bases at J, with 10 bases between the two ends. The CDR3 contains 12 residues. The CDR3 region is CSARGQPYEQYF. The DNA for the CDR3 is TGCAGTGCTCGGGGACAACCCTACGAGCAGTACTTC.

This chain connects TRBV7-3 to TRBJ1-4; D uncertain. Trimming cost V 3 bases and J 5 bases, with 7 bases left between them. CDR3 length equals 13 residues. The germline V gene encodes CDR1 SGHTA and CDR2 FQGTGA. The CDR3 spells CASSFAPNEKLFF. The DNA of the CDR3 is TGTGCCAGCAGCTTCGCTCCGAATGAAAAACTGTTTTTT.

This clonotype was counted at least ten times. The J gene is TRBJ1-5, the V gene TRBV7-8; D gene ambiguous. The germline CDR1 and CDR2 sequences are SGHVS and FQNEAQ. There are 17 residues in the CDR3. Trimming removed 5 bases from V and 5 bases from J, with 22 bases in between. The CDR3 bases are TGTGCCAGCAGCCCCTGGTACTCCCCGGCTCACGATCAGCCCCAGCATTTT. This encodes CASSPWYSPAHDQPQHF.

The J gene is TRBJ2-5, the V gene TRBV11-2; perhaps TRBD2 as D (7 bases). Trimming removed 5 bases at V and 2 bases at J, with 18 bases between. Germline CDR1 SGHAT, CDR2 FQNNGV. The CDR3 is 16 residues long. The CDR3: CASSPPRGGLQETQYF. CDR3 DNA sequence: TGTGCCAGCAGCCCCCCGCGCGGGGGCCTACAAGAGACCCAGTACTTC.

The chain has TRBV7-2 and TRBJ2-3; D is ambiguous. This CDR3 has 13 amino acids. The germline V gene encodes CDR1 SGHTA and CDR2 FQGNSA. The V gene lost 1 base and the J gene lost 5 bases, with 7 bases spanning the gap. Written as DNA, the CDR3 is TGTGCCAGCAGCTTAGGCCGGCAAGATACGCAGTATTTT. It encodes CASSLGRQDTQYF.

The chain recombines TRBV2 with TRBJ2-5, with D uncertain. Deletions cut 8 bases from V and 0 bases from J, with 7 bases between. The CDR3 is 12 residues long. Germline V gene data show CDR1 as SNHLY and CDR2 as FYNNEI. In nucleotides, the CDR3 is TGTGCCAGCGAGGCAGACCAAGAGACCCAGTACTTC. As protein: CASEADQETQYF.

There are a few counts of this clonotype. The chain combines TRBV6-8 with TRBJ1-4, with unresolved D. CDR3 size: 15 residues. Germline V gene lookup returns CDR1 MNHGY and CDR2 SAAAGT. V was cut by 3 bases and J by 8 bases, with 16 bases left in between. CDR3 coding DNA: TGTGCCAGCAGTTATTCTGGCAGACGGGAAGAAAAACTGTTTTTT. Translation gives CASSYSGRREEKLFF.

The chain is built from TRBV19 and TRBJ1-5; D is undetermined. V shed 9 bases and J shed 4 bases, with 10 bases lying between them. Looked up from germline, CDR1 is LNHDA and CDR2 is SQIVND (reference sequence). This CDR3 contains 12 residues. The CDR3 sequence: CASVQPNQPQHF. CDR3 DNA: TGTGCCAGCGTACAGCCGAATCAGCCCCAGCATTTT.

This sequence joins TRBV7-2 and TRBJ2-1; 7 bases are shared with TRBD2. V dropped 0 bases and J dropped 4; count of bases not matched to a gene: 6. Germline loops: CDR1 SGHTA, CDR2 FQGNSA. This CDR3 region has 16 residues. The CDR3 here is CASSLAGGNIYNEQFF. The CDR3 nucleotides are TGTGCCAGCAGCTTAGCCGGGGGGAATATTTACAATGAGCAGTTCTTC. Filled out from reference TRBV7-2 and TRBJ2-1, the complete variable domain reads GAGVSQSPSNKVTEKGKDVELRCDPISGHTALYWYRQSLGQGLEFLIYFQGNSAPDKSGLPSDRFSAERTGGSVSTLTIQRTQQEDSAVYLCASSLAGGNIYNEQFFGPGTRLTVL.

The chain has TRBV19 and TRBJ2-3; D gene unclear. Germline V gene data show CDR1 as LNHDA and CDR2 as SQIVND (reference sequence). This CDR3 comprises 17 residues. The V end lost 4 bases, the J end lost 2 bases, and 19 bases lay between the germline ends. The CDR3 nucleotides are TGTGCCAGTAGTACCACCGCGACTTCCTCAAACACAGATACGCAGTATTTT. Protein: CASSTTATSSNTDTQYF.

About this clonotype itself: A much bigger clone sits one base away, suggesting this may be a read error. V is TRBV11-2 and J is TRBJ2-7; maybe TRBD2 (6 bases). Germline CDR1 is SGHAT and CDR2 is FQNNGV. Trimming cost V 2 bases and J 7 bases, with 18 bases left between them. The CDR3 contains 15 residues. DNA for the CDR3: TGTGCCAGCAGCTTAAGGGGCGGCAGTGCGGGAGAGCAGTACTTC. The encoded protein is CASSLRGGSAGEQYF. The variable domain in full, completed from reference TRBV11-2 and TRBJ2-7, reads EAGVAQSPRYKIIEKRQSVAFWCNPISGHATLYWYQQILGQGPKLLIQFQNNGVVDDSQLPKDRFSAERLKGVDSTLKIQPAKLEDSAVYLCASSLRGGSAGEQYFGPGTRLTVT.

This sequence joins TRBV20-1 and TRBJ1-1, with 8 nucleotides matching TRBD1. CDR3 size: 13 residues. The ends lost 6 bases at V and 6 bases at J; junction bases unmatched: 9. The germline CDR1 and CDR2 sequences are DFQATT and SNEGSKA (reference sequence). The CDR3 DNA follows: TGCAGTGCCCCCGGGGACAGGACGTCTGAAGCTTTCTTT. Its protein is CSAPGDRTSEAFF.

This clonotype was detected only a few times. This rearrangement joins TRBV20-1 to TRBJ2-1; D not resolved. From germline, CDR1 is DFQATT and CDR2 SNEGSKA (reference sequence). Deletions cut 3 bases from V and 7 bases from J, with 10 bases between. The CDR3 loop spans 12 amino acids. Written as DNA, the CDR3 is TGCAGTGCTAGGGATAGCCATAATGAGCAGTTCTTC. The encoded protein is CSARDSHNEQFF.